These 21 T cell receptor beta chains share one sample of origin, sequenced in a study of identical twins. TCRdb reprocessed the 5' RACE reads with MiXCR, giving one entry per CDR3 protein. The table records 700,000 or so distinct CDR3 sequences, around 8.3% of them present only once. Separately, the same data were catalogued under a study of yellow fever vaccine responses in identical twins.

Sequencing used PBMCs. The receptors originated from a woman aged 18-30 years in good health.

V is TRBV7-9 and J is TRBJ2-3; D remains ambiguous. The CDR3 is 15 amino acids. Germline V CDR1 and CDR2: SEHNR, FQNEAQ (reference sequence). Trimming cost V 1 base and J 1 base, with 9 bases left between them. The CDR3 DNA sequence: TGTGCCAGCAGCTTAGAGTGGTCACGCACAGATACGCAGTATTTT. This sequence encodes CASSLEWSRTDTQYF.

CDR3 region: CASSEPVRGTF. CDR3 coding DNA: TGTGCCAGCAGTGAACCTGTCCGAGGCACCTTC. This chain joins TRBV6-1 and TRBJ1-2; D unresolved. This CDR3 has 11 amino acids. V gave up 2 bases and J gave up 13 bases, with 11 bases separating them. Germline V gene sequence: CDR1 MNHNS, CDR2 SASEGT.

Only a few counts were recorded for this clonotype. In DNA form, the CDR3 reads TGCGCCAGCAGCCCCTCGATACGGGACGCCCTCCCCGCGAACACCGGGGAGCTGTTTTTT. Translated, it gives CASSPSIRDALPANTGELFF. V usage is TRBV5-1 and J usage is TRBJ2-2, with D possibly being TRBD1 or TRBD2 (5 bases each). Germline assignment: CDR1 SGHRS and CDR2 YFSETQ. This CDR3 spans 20 amino acids. V dropped 4 bases and J dropped 0 bases, with 25 bases sitting between them.

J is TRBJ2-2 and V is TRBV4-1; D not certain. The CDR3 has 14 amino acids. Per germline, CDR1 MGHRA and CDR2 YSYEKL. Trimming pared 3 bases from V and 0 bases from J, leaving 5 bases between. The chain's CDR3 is CASSHGPNTGELFF. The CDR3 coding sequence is TGCGCCAGCAGCCATGGCCCGAACACCGGGGAGCTGTTTTTT.

The CDR3 DNA is TGTGCCAGTAGTCCCCCAAGGATCTTAGTACAAAACACTGAAGCTTTCTTT. As protein: CASSPPRILVQNTEAFF. The chain carries TRBV19 and TRBJ1-1; unclear D gene. CDR1 LNHDA and CDR2 SQIVND come from the germline V gene (reference sequence). This CDR3 has 17 residues. The ends were cut back, 5 bases at V and 2 bases at J, with 21 bases in the middle. Based on the CDR3 plus reference TRBV19 and TRBJ1-1, the full variable domain is DGGITQSPKYLFRKEGQNVTLSCEQNLNHDAMYWYRQDPGQGLRLIYYSQIVNDFQKGDIAEGYSVSREKKESFPLTVTSAQKNPTAFYLCASSPPRILVQNTEAFFGQGTRLTVV.

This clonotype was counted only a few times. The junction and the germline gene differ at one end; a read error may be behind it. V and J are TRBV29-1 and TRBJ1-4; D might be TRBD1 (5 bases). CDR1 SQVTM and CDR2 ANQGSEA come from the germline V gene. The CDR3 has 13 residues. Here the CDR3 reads CSVDRDGNEELFF. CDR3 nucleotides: TGCAGCGTCGACCGGGACGGTAATGAAGAACTGTTTTTT.

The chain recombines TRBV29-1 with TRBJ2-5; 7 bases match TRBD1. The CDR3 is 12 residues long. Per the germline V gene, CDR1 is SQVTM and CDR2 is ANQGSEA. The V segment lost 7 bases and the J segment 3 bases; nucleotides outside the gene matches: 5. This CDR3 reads CSARQGKETQYF. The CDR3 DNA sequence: TGCAGCGCTAGACAGGGAAAAGAGACCCAGTACTTC.

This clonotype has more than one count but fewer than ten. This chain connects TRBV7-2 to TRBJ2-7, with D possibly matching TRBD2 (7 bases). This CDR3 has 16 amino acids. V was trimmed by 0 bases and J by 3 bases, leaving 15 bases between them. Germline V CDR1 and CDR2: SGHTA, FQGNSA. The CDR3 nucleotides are TGTGCCAGCAGCTTAGCCATCGGGGGGCTCGGCTACGAGCAGTACTTC. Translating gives CASSLAIGGLGYEQYF.

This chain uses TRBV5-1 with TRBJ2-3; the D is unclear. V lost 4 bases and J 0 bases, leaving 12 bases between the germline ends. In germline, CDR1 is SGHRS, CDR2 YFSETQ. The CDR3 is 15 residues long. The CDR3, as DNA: TGCGCCAGCAGCCCCCAACCCACTAGCACAGATACGCAGTATTTT. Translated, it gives CASSPQPTSTDTQYF. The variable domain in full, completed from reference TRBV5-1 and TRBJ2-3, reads KAGVTQTPRYLIKTRGQQVTLSCSPISGHRSVSWYQQTPGQGLQFLFEYFSETQRNKGNFPGRFSGRQFSNSRSEMNVSTLELGDSALYLCASSPQPTSTDTQYFGPGTRLTVL.

The CDR3 is CASSSPSPNEQFF. CDR3 DNA: TGCGCCAGCAGCTCTCCTAGCCCCAATGAGCAGTTCTTC. The rearrangement links TRBV5-1 to TRBJ2-1; a possible D gene is TRBD2 (5 bases). Per germline, CDR1 SGHRS and CDR2 YFSETQ. CDR3 size: 13 residues. Trimming removed 3 bases at V and 6 bases at J, with 10 bases between.

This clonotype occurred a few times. In DNA form, the CDR3 reads TGCGCCAGCAGCCAAGATCTATGGGTAAGCTCCTACGAGCAGTACTTC. It is translated as CASSQDLWVSSYEQYF. The genes are TRBV4-3 and TRBJ2-7; D not certain. The CDR3 runs 16 residues. Germline values: CDR1 LGHNA, CDR2 YSLEER. Trimming took 0 bases from V and 0 from J, leaving 12 bases between them.

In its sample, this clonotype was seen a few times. CDR3 sequence: CASSYSHRQGRRTGELFF. The CDR3 region has the DNA TGTGCCAGCAGTTACTCCCACCGACAGGGGCGAAGGACCGGGGAGCTGTTTTTT. This chain joins TRBV6-5 and TRBJ2-2, with 8 bases fitting TRBD1. CDR3 length equals 18 residues. Per the germline V gene, CDR1 is MNHEY and CDR2 is SVGAGI. J lost 5 bases, V lost 0 bases, and 11 bases had no gene match.

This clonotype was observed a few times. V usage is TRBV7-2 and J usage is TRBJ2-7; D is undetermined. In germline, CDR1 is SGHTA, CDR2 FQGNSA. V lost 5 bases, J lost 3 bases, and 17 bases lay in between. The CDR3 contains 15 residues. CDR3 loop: CASSPPRRPNYEQYF. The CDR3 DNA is TGTGCCAGCAGCCCACCGAGGCGGCCCAACTACGAGCAGTACTTC.

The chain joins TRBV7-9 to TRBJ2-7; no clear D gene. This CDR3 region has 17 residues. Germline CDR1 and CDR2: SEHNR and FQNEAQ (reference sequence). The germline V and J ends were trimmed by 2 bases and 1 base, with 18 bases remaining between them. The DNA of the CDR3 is TGTGCCAGCAGCTTATTCCCCAACCGAAAAGAATCCTACGAGCAGTACTTC. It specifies CASSLFPNRKESYEQYF.

The DNA for the CDR3 is TGCGCCAGCAGCCAAGTAGTTGCGGGAGACGGCGAGCAGTACTTC. This gives the protein CASSQVVAGDGEQYF. The genes are TRBV4-3 and TRBJ2-7, with 7 nucleotides matching TRBD2. Germline CDR1 LGHNA, CDR2 YSLEER. After removal of 1 base from V and 6 bases from J, the junction contained 9 bases not matched to a gene. CDR3 size: 15 residues.

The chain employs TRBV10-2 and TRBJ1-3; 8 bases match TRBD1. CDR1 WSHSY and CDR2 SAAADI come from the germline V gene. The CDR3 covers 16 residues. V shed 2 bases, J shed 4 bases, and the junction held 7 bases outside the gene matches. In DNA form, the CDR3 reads TGCGCCAGCAGTGAGGCGACAGGGGTTATGGGAAACACCATATATTTT. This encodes CASSEATGVMGNTIYF.

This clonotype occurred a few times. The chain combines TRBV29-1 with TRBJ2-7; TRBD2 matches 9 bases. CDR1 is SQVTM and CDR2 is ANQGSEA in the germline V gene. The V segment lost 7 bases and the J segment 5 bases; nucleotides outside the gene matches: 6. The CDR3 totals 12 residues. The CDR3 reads CSAIAGVNEQYF. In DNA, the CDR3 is TGCAGCGCCATAGCGGGAGTTAACGAGCAGTACTTC.

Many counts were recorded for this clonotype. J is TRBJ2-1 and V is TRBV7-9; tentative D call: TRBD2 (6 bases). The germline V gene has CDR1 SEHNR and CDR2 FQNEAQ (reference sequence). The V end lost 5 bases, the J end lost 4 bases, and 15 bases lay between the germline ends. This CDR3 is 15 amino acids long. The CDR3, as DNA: TGTGCCAGCAGCCCGCCCGGGACTCAATACAATGAGCAGTTCTTC. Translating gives CASSPPGTQYNEQFF.

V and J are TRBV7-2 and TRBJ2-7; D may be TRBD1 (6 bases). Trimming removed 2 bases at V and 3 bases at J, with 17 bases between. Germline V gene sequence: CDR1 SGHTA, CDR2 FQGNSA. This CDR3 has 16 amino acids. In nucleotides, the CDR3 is TGTGCCAGCAGCTTATTGGGGGCAGGAGCTCTCTACGAGCAGTACTTC. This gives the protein CASSLLGAGALYEQYF. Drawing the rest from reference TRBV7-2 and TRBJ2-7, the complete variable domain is GAGVSQSPSNKVTEKGKDVELRCDPISGHTALYWYRQSLGQGLEFLIYFQGNSAPDKSGLPSDRFSAERTGGSVSTLTIQRTQQEDSAVYLCASSLLGAGALYEQYFGPGTRLTVT.

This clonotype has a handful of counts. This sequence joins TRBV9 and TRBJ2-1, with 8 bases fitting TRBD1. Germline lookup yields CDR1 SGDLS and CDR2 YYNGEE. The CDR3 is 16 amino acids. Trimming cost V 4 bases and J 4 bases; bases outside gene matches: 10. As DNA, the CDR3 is TGTGCCAGCAGCTCAGGACAGGGATCGAGGTACAATGAGCAGTTCTTC. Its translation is CASSSGQGSRYNEQFF.

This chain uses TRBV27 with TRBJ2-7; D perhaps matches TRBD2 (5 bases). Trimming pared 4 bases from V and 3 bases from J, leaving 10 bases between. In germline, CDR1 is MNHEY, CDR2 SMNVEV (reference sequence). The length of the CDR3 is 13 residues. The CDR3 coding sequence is TGTGCCAGCAGTTACGGGGTAGGCTACGAGCAGTACTTC. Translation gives CASSYGVGYEQYF.